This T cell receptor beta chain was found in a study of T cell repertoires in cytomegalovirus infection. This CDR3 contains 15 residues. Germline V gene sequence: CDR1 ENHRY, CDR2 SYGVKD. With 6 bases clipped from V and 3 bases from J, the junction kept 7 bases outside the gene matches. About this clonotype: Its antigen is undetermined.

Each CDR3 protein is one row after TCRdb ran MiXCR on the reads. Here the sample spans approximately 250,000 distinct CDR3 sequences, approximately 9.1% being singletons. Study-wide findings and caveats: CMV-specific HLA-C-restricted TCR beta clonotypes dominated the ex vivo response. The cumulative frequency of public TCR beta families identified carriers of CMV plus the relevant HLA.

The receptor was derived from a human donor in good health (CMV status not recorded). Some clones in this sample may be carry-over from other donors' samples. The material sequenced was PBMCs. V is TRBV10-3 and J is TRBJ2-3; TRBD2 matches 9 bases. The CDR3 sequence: CAIRPSGVRTDTQYF. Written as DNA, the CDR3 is TGTGCCATCAGACCTAGCGGGGTAAGGACAGATACGCAGTATTTT.